The clone carrying this T cell receptor beta chain showed up just once. Sequenced by immunoSEQ multiplex PCR; TCRdb stores in-frame clones only, minus some. The table has approximately 150,000 clones, about 90% seen once. The source of the sample is a study of control samples from healthy donors and cancer patients. V lost 0 bases to trimming and J lost 8 bases; unmatched junction nucleotides: 5. The CDR3 consists of 16 residues. The germline CDR1 and CDR2 sequences are LGHNT and FRNRAP. This TCR derives from a man younger than 35 in good health. Material for sequencing was blood. The J gene is TRBJ1-6, the V gene TRBV12-5; TRBD1 agrees at 9 bases. Written as DNA, the CDR3 is TGTGCTAGTGGTTTGGTAATGGGACAGGGATATTCACCCCTCCACTTT. Its translation: CASGLVMGQGYSPLHF.